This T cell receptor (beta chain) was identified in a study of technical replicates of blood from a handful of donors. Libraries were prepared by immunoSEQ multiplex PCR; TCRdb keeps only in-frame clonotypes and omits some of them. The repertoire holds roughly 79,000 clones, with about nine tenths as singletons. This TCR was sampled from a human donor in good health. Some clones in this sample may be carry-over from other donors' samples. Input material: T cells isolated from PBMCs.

The CDR3 reads CAITPGQADGYTF. CDR3 DNA: TGTGCCATCACTCCGGGACAGGCAGATGGCTACACCTTC. This sequence joins TRBV10-3 and TRBJ1-2; 8 positions match TRBD1. The V and J ends lost 7 bases and 6 bases, in that order; junction bases with no gene match: 7. The germline V gene has CDR1 ENHRY and CDR2 SYGVKD. The CDR3 runs to 13 residues.